Here is one TCR beta chain with its context. CDR3 length equals 16 residues. V lost 0 bases, J lost 2 bases, and 13 bases lay in between. CDR1 and CDR2 (germline): KGHSH, LQKENI. This sample was included in a study of blood T cell repertoires in COVID-19. Clones were sequenced by immunoSEQ multiplex PCR, and TCRdb holds only the in-frame ones, with some missing. The sample holds some 220,000 clones; 80% are singletons and the top ten take around 13%. The TCR comes from a human donor in a cohort sampled during active COVID-19. The chain couples TRBV18 to TRBJ2-5; possible D gene TRBD1, 5 bases. Sample: peripheral blood. This CDR3 is CASSPPKTRAQETQYF. In nucleotides, the CDR3 is TGTGCCAGCTCACCACCGAAAACCAGGGCGCAAGAGACCCAGTACTTC.